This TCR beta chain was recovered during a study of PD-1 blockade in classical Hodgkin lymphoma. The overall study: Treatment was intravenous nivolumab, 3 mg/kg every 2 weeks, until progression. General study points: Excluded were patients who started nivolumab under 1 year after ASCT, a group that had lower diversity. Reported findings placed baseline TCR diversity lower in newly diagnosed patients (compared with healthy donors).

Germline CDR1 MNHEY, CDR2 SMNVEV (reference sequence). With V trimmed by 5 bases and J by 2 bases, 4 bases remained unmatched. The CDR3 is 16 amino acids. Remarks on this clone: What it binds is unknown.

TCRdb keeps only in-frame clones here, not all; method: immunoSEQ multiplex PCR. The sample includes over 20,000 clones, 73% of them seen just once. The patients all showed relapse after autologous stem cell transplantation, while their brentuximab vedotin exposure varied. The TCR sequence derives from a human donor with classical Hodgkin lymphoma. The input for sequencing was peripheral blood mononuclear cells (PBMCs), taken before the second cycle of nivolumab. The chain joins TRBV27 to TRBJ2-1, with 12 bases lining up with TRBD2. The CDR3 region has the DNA TGTGCCAGCAGTACCGGACTAGCGGGGACCTACAATGAGCAGTTCTTC. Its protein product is CASSTGLAGTYNEQFF.